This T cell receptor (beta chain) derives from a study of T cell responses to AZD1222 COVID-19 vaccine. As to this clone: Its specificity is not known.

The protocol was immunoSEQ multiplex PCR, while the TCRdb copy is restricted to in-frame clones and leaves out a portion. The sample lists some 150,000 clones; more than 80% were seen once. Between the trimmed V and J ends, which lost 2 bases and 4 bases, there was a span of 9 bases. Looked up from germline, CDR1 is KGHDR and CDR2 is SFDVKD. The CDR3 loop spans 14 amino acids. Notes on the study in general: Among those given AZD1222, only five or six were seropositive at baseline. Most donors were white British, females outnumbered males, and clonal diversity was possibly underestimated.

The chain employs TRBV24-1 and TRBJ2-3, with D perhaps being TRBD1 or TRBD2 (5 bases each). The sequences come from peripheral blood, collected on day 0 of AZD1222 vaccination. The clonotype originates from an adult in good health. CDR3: CATSDWQGPDTQYF. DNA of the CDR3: TGTGCCACCAGTGATTGGCAGGGACCAGATACGCAGTATTTT.